A selection of T cell receptor beta chains follows, all from one sample in a study of T cell responses to AZD1222 COVID-19 vaccine. TCRdb keeps only in-frame clones here, not all; method: immunoSEQ multiplex PCR. The sample consists of 120,000 to 150,000 clones, 86% of them appearing once. Source: peripheral blood, taken 28 days after the second AZD1222 dose. Receptor source: an adult who received the AZD1222 COVID-19 vaccine. Both conserved end residues are trimmed from each CDR3.

v_gene,len,j_gene,CDR3aa
TRBV6-1,14,TRBJ2-7,ASSEVFGGDSGEQY
TRBV7-6,13,TRBJ1-3,ASSLGTHSGNTIY
TRBV5-1,11,TRBJ2-5,ASSGTTQETQY
TRBV10-3,13,TRBJ1-2,AISVSQGAGYGYT
TRBV7-2,11,TRBJ1-2,ASSFPGRYGYT
TRBV6-5,13,TRBJ1-1,ASSRAVLMNTEAF
TRBV2,10,TRBJ1-2,ASMRDRGGYT
TRBV28,10,TRBJ1-2,ASSLGSYGYT
TRBV3-1/TRBV3-2,11,TRBJ1-3,ASSLGTANTIY
TRBV28,12,TRBJ1-5,ATKTGGNLEPQH
TRBV11-3,10,TRBJ2-7,ASSLGSYEQY
TRBV11-3,13,TRBJ1-1,ASSLGPGEGTEAF
TRBV5-1,11,TRBJ2-2,ASSLGSAGELF
TRBV10-3,14,TRBJ1-4,AISERQTGWEEKLF
TRBV11-3,13,TRBJ2-5,ASSHPIGTKETQY
TRBV6-2/TRBV6-3,12,TRBJ1-1,ASSYGGTGPQAF
TRBV7-6,14,TRBJ1-1,ASSLLGHFSATEAF
TRBV7-9,15,TRBJ2-1,ASSFSYRGGRNNEQF
TRBV10-3,12,TRBJ1-5,AISDAGSGQPQH
TRBV5-1,14,TRBJ1-1,ASSQNPGQGWTEAF
TRBV28,11,TRBJ1-2,ASRPYVGDGYT
TRBV7-6,9,TRBJ2-1,ASSIINEQF
TRBV6-5,12,TRBJ1-2,ASRNFQGARGYT
TRBV2,11,TRBJ2-5,ASSELRGKTQY
TRBV3-1/TRBV3-2,11,TRBJ1-1,ASSHREDTEAF
TRBV4-1,11,TRBJ1-6,ASSQDGVLPLH
TRBV28,12,TRBJ1-2,ASSFQWPGQGWT
TRBV19,13,TRBJ1-5,ASSIGIAGNQPQH
TRBV15,13,TRBJ1-6,ATRPQGGDNSPLH
TRBV7-9,12,TRBJ1-6,ASSDGTVDSPLH
TRBV5-1,14,TRBJ2-1,ASSLWGRGPVDEQF
TRBV7-6,14,TRBJ2-1,ASSPRGGRDYNEQF
TRBV6-5,9,TRBJ2-1,ASSYSDEQF
TRBV18,13,TRBJ1-1,ASSPLGDKNTEAF
TRBV6-5,10,TRBJ2-7,ASSGNSYEQY
TRBV12-3/TRBV12-4,10,TRBJ2-3,ASSFGSSTQY
TRBV6-1,12,TRBJ1-2,ASSPSGVSMLYT
TRBV18,13,TRBJ1-2,ASSPSRDRVDGYT
TRBV10-1,12,TRBJ1-4,ASSGTGSNEKLF
TRBV28,12,TRBJ2-7,ASSLPKTVHEQY
TRBV24-1,12,TRBJ2-2,ATSDAGTSGELF
TRBV4-1,11,TRBJ2-2,ATQQVNTGELF
TRBV28,10,TRBJ2-1,ADRAQYNEQF
TRBV4-1,13,TRBJ2-7,ASSQEYRVGDEQY
TRBV10-3,13,TRBJ1-5,AISEQTGSNQPQH
TRBV9,12,TRBJ2-3,ASSHGGVGDTQY
TRBV6-1,13,TRBJ1-1,ASSDDRRANTEAF
TRBV19,12,TRBJ1-4,ASSIKGGNEKLF
TRBV3-1/TRBV3-2,13,TRBJ2-5,ASSQPPSGGETQY
TRBV27,13,TRBJ2-1,ASSPGTSGYNEQF
TRBV9,13,TRBJ2-1,ASSVGQGEFNEQF
TRBV11-3,14,TRBJ2-2,ASSEGLAGNTGELF
TRBV3-1/TRBV3-2,13,TRBJ2-7,ASSQGLTGPYEQY
TRBV6-5,14,TRBJ1-3,ASSLDRDRAGNTIY
TRBV7-9,15,TRBJ2-7,ASSSPWAGESSYEQY